The sequence of this T cell receptor (beta chain) was determined in a study of early T cells in non-severe SARS-CoV-2 infection. Study-level background: Sequencing was performed on bulk RNA from unsorted whole blood, leaving chains unpaired.

As concerns this clonotype: What it binds is not known.

Broader study findings: Matching with VDJdb favored anti-spike CD8 responses (missing private and CD4 specificities).

The CDR3 is made up of 16 amino acids. Unmatched junction bases numbered 7, after V lost 1 base and J lost 5 bases. In germline, CDR1 is LGHNT, CDR2 FRNRAP. Tagging with unique molecular identifiers was applied to individual cDNA molecules. From the 5' RACE reads, TCRdb called clonotypes with MiXCR, one entry per CDR3 protein. The data hold about 39,000 distinct CDR3 sequences, with under 9.5% observed a single time. The chain is built from TRBV12-5 and TRBJ2-1; TRBD2 agrees at 8 bases. Material: whole blood. The sequence came from an adult who was a healthcare worker with PCR-confirmed SARS-CoV-2 infection or an uninfected control (not recorded which). The CDR3 DNA follows: TGTGCTAGTGGTTTGGACCCGGGACTAGACCACAATGAGCAGTTCTTC. It encodes CASGLDPGLDHNEQFF. Together with reference TRBV12-5 and TRBJ2-1, the CDR3 gives the full variable domain: DARVTQTPRHKVTEMGQEVTMRCQPILGHNTVFWYRQTMMQGLELLAYFRNRAPLDDSGMPKDRFSAEMPDATLATLKIQPSEPRDSAVYFCASGLDPGLDHNEQFFGPGTRLTVL.